These T cell receptor beta chains were read from a single sample in a study of T cells after yellow fever vaccination. TCRdb redid the calling of the 5' RACE reads with MiXCR, one entry per CDR3 protein. Of 500,000 to 700,000 distinct CDR3 sequences listed, 19% are singletons. The sample was PBMCs, taken 15 days after the yellow fever booster vaccination. The receptors originated from a man younger than 45 who received the YFV17D yellow fever vaccine. Both conserved end residues are part of each CDR3. D genes are given only for firm matches. For some rows the clone size is stated as once, few or many, or as a class when expanded; others skip it.

d_gene	j_gene	abundance	v_gene	CDR3aa	CDR3nt
.	TRBJ2-2	once	TRBV4-1	CASSQSSPSIDTGELFF	TGCGCCAGCAGCCAAAGTTCTCCGAGTATCGACACCGGGGAGCTGTTTTTT
TRBD1	TRBJ1-4	.	TRBV29-1	CSVAWGTGRGEKLFF	TGCAGCGTTGCATGGGGGACAGGTCGGGGTGAAAAACTGTTTTTT
TRBD2	TRBJ2-7	few	TRBV6-1	CATATGGRYEQYF	TGTGCCACCGCAACGGGAGGAAGGTACGAGCAGTACTTC
TRBD1	TRBJ1-5	.	TRBV29-1	CSVGQGLNQPQHF	TGCAGCGTTGGACAGGGGCTTAATCAGCCCCAGCATTTT
.	TRBJ2-7	few	TRBV20-1	CSARVHGGYEQYF	TGCAGTGCTAGAGTCCATGGGGGGTACGAGCAGTACTTC
.	TRBJ2-1	few	TRBV7-2	CASSLSFYNEQFF	TGTGCCAGCAGCTTAAGCTTCTACAATGAGCAGTTCTTC
TRBD1	TRBJ2-5	few	TRBV27	CASSLSSRGQQTQYF	TGTGCCAGCAGTTTATCGAGTAGGGGGCAACAGACCCAGTACTTC
TRBD2	TRBJ2-7	few	TRBV6-1	CASKSAGGPYEQYF	TGTGCCAGCAAGTCAGCGGGAGGGCCCTACGAGCAGTACTTC
.	TRBJ1-4	few	TRBV6-5	CASSYSLDSIREKLFF	TGTGCCAGCAGTTACTCCTTGGACAGTATCAGAGAAAAACTGTTTTTT
.	TRBJ1-6	few	TRBV10-3	CAILQDQNSPLHF	TGTGCCATCCTTCAGGATCAAAATTCACCCCTCCACTTT
.	TRBJ2-3	.	TRBV27	CASSRRPSGTDTQYF	TGTGCCAGCAGTCGACGCCCTTCGGGCACAGATACGCAGTATTTT
TRBD2	TRBJ2-7	.	TRBV6-2/TRBV6-3	CASSPGEGVSYEQYF	TGTGCCAGCAGTCCCGGGGAGGGCGTTTCCTACGAGCAGTACTTC
.	TRBJ2-7	.	TRBV7-3	CASSNGPGAGEQYF	TGTGCCAGCAGCAACGGCCCAGGGGCAGGCGAGCAGTACTTC
TRBD1	TRBJ2-7	.	TRBV5-1	CASSTDRGNEQYF	TGCGCCAGCAGCACCGACAGGGGAAACGAGCAGTACTTC
TRBD1	TRBJ2-7	few	TRBV30	CAWSFRDRDGYEQYF	TGTGCCTGGAGTTTCCGGGACAGGGATGGATACGAGCAGTACTTC
.	TRBJ2-7	.	TRBV20-1	CSARSRGYEQYF	TGCAGTGCTAGATCCAGGGGCTACGAGCAGTACTTC